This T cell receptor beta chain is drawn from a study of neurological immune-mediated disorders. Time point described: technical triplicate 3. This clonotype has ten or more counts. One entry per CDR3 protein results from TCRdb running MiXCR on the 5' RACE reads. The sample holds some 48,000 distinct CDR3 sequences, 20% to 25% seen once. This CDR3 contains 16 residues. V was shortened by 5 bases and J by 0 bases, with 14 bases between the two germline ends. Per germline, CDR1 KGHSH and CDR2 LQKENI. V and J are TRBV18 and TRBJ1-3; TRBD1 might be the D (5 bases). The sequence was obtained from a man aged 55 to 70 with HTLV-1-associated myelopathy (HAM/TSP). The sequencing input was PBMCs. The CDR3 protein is CASSDSTALSGNTIYF. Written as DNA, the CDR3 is TGTGCCAGCTCAGACTCGACAGCGCTCTCTGGAAACACCATATATTTT.